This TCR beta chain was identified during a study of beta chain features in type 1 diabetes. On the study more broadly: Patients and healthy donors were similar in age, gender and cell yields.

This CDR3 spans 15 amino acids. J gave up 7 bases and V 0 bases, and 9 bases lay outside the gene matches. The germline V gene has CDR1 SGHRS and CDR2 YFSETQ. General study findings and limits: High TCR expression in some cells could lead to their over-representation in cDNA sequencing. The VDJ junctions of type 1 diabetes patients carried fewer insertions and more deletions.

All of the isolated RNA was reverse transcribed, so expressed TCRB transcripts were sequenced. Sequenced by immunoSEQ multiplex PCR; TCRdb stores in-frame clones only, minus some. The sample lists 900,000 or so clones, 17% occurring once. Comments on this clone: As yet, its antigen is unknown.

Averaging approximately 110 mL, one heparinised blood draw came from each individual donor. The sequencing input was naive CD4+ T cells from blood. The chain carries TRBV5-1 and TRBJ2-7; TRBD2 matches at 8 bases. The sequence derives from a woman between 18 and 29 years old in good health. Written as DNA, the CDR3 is TGCGCCAGCAGCTTGGTCTGGTCGGGAGGGCGTGAGCAGTACTTC. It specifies CASSLVWSGGREQYF.